These 6 T cell receptor beta chains were all obtained from the same sample, sequenced in a study of OX40 agonist ivuxolimab in advanced cancers. Here immunoSEQ multiplex PCR was the method, and the copy in TCRdb shows in-frame clones only, minus some. Of about 22,000 clones listed, 84% are singletons. Specimen: CD4+ or CD8+ T cells sorted from blood, collected in a trial of the OX40 agonist ivuxolimab. Receptors were obtained from an adult with an advanced solid tumor such as melanoma, head and neck, liver or kidney cancer.

This clone was found a few times. The chain employs TRBV5-1 and TRBJ1-6; D remains unclear. The CDR3 has 14 residues. V was clipped by 1 base and J by 10 bases, with 12 bases between them. Germline V lookup: CDR1 SGHRS, CDR2 YFSETQ. CDR3 region: CASSLSATSSPLHF. The CDR3 DNA reads as TGCGCCAGCAGCTTGTCTGCCACTAGCTCACCCCTCCACTTT.

The rearrangement links TRBV6-1 to TRBJ2-3; 7 nucleotides match TRBD1. J was trimmed by 2 bases and V by 2 bases; bases with no gene match: 4. The length of the CDR3 is 15 residues. Germline CDR1 reads MNHNS; CDR2 reads SASEGT. In DNA form, the CDR3 reads TGTGCCAGCAGTGAATGGGACAGAGTCACAGATACGCAGTATTTT. It encodes CASSEWDRVTDTQYF.

The chain employs TRBV7-2 and TRBJ2-5, with D tentatively TRBD1 (6 bases). The J call is in doubt because the DNA end fits TRBJ2-7 better. Germline V lookup: CDR1 SGHTA, CDR2 FQGNSA. CDR3 size: 16 residues. The CDR3 nucleotides are TGTGCCAGCAGCTTAGACAGGGTGCGAAGCTCCTACGAGCAGTACTTC. This codes for CASSLDRVRSSYEQYF.

This clone showed up just once. The chain links TRBV7-2 to TRBJ2-7; TRBD2 might be the D (5 bases). This CDR3 has 14 residues. Germline V gene data show CDR1 as SGHTA and CDR2 as FQGNSA. Trimming shortened V by 1 base and J by 3 bases, and 10 bases separated the two germline ends. The CDR3 DNA sequence: TGTGCCAGCAGCTTAGATCCGGGAATCTACGAGCAGTACTTC. Translation: CASSLDPGIYEQYF.

V gene TRBV7-8 combines with J gene TRBJ2-3; a weak D match, TRBD2 (6 bases). The CDR3 is made up of 13 amino acids. The ends were cut back, 10 bases at V and 2 bases at J, with 13 bases in the middle. The germline gives CDR1 SGHVS, CDR2 FQNEAQ. The CDR3 DNA is TGTGCCACCCGTAGCGGTTACACAGATACGCAGTATTTT. Amino acid sequence: CATRSGYTDTQYF. The full variable domain, with the rest looked up from reference TRBV7-8 and TRBJ2-3, is GAGVSQSPRYKVAKRGQDVALRCDPISGHVSLFWYQQALGQGPEFLTYFQNEAQLDKSGLPSDRFFAERPEGSVSTLKIQRTQQEDSAVYLCATRSGYTDTQYFGPGTRLTVL.

This clone was seen just once. The gene calls are TRBV19 and TRBJ2-3; a weak D match, TRBD2 (5 bases). The CDR3 loop spans 15 amino acids. Deletions cut 4 bases from V and 2 bases from J, with 13 bases between. Germline assignment: CDR1 LNHDA and CDR2 SQIVND (reference sequence). The DNA for the CDR3 is TGTGCCAGTAGTACCCCCGGGAAGCCCACAGATACGCAGTATTTT. It encodes CASSTPGKPTDTQYF.